This T cell receptor (beta chain) was sequenced for a study of CD8 T cells in ankylosing spondylitis. This clonotype was recorded many times. Preparation of TCR beta libraries was done by quantitative 5'-RACE with molecular barcodes. Each CDR3 protein is one row after TCRdb ran MiXCR on the 5' RACE reads. This table holds roughly 230,000 distinct CDR3 sequences, 18% found once. CDR1 is LGHNA and CDR2 is YNFKEQ in the germline V gene. The CDR3 totals 15 residues. The V end lost 0 bases, the J end lost 0 bases, and 9 bases lay between the germline ends. This chain connects TRBV4-2 to TRBJ2-7; no reliable D call. The receptor's source is a male donor with ankylosing spondylitis or in good health (not recorded which). The sequencing sample was made of blood, either unsorted or a sorted T cell fraction (not recorded which). This CDR3 reads CASSQDLQNSYEQYF. The DNA of the CDR3 is TGTGCCAGCAGCCAAGATCTTCAGAACTCCTACGAGCAGTACTTC.